The present T cell receptor (beta chain) was sequenced within a study of Ad26.COV2.S vaccination and SARS-CoV-2 variants. The treatment denotes: over 15 received Ad26.COV2.S at low or high dose, single or two shots; five or six received placebo; per-sample allocation not given. The samples date from day 63 after the first vaccine or placebo injection. The shot given was an Ad26 vector that makes Wuhan-strain SARS-CoV-2 spike. About this clone itself: The antigen is not known. Relative to the germline gene, one junction end is altered; a read error may explain this.

Regarding the study as a whole: Non-spike TCR breadth was similar in vaccine and placebo recipients.

Profiled with immunoSEQ multiplex PCR; TCRdb holds only in-frame clones, not every one. The sample includes some 420,000 clones, 88% of them seen just once. The CDR3 length is 9 residues. Germline CDR1 and CDR2: DFQATT and SNEGSKA (reference sequence). The TCR sequence derives from a person between 18 and 65 years old who received the Ad26.COV2.S COVID-19 vaccine or a placebo. V is TRBV20-1 and J is TRBJ2-2, with unresolved D. The specimen comprised peripheral blood, sampled in a trial of Ad26.COV2.S vaccine versus placebo. CDR3 DNA: TGTGCTAAAGGGAGGGAGCTGTTTTTT. Protein: CAKGRELFF.